Below, 20 T cell receptor beta chains from the same sample are listed, as sequenced in a study of cytomegalovirus exposure and HLA in healthy donors (dated by TCRdb to the late 2010s). Receptor amplification or capture employed the immunoSEQ multiplex PCR assay. The multiplex PCR relied on a mix of 60 forward primers for TCR Vbeta segments and 13 reverse primers for TCR Jbeta segments. TCRdb limited this immuneACCESS table to in-frame rearrangements with V and J called. A share of clones is missing; checked studies link under half to unresolved V genes, and the rest is unexplained. In this sample the table shows 200,000 or so clones, 70% to 80% of which occur a single time. The ten largest make up just under 3% of the sample. Sequenced: PBMCs. These receptor sequences come from a young woman in good health and CMV-seronegative.

The rearrangement links TRBV18 to TRBJ1-4; no firm D call. V was pared by 3 bases and J by 3 bases, with 8 bases between. Germline values: CDR1 KGHSH, CDR2 LQKENI. The CDR3 runs to 14 residues. The CDR3 loop is CASSPRVANEKLFF. The CDR3 region has the DNA TGTGCCAGCTCACCGAGGGTGGCTAATGAAAAACTGTTTTTT.

Remarks on this clone: One end of the junction does not line up with germline, which may come from a read error. The rearrangement joins TRBV5-1 to TRBJ1-2; the D gene is possibly TRBD1 (6 bases). The length of the CDR3 is 11 residues. Looked up from germline, CDR1 is SGHRS and CDR2 is YFSETQ. The CDR3 is CASSLDGGYPF. The CDR3 bases are TGCGCCAGCAGCTTGGATGGGGGCTACCCCTTC.

The rearrangement uses TRBV5-6 and TRBJ2-3; D ambiguous. V was cut by 6 bases and J by 8 bases, with 10 bases left in between. Germline CDR1 is SGHDT and CDR2 is YYEEEE. The CDR3 spans 11 residues. The CDR3 sequence is CASTVNGTQYF. The CDR3 coding sequence is TGTGCCAGCACCGTGAACGGTACGCAGTATTTT.

CDR3 DNA: TGCGCCAGCAGCACAGGACAGGGGCTAGTCGAGCAGTACTTC. This translates into CASSTGQGLVEQYF. The gene calls are TRBV5-1 and TRBJ2-7, with 9 nucleotides matching TRBD1. Germline V CDR1 and CDR2: SGHRS, YFSETQ. The CDR3 totals 14 residues. Trimming at V came to 4 bases and at J to 6 bases, leaving 8 bases not matched to a gene.

J is TRBJ2-7 and V is TRBV6-6, with 8 bases aligning to TRBD2. Unmatched junction bases numbered 16, after V lost 5 bases and J lost 7 bases. CDR1 is MNHNY, CDR2 SVGAGI, per germline (reference sequence). CDR3 length: 16 residues. The CDR3 DNA reads TGTGCCAGCAGTCCCCACGGGAGGGCCGGGTATGGAGAGCAGTACTTC. Amino acids: CASSPHGRAGYGEQYF.

This chain links TRBV4-1 with TRBJ2-1, with 11 positions matching TRBD2. The CDR3 has 17 amino acids. The germline gives CDR1 MGHRA, CDR2 YSYEKL. V lost 4 bases and J lost 5; bases outside the gene matches: 10. DNA of the CDR3: TGCGCCAGCAGCCCTAGACTAGCGGGAAATGGCCACAATGAGCAGTTCTTC. This gives the protein CASSPRLAGNGHNEQFF.

The genes are TRBV7-3 and TRBJ2-1; 8 nucleotides agree with TRBD1. Trimming removed 2 bases from V and 4 bases from J; junction bases left unmatched: 7. The germline V gene has CDR1 SGHTA and CDR2 FQGTGA. There are 16 residues in the CDR3. The CDR3 DNA follows: TGTGCCAGCAGCTTAGGCGCGGGACAGGTATACAATGAGCAGTTCTTC. Its protein is CASSLGAGQVYNEQFF.

This chain links TRBV5-1 with TRBJ2-2, with 8 bases matching TRBD1. The length of the CDR3 is 15 residues. Germline V gives CDR1 SGHRS, CDR2 YFSETQ. J gave up 4 bases and V 4 bases, and 6 bases lay outside the gene matches. The CDR3 here is CASSPDRAGTGELFF. The CDR3 region has the DNA TGCGCCAGCAGCCCGGACAGGGCGGGCACCGGGGAGCTGTTTTTT.

This clone appeared once. The chain links TRBV7-9 to TRBJ1-1; D unresolved. V was pared by 5 bases and J by 7 bases, with 11 bases between. Germline-derived CDR1 and CDR2 are SEHNR and FQNEAQ (reference sequence). The CDR3 spans 12 residues. CDR3: CASSSTLSEAFF. The CDR3 coding sequence is TGTGCCAGCAGCAGTACACTAAGTGAAGCTTTCTTT.

The chain employs TRBV6-5 and TRBJ1-2, with D possibly matching TRBD1 (6 bases). The V gene's germline CDR1 is MNHEY and CDR2 SVGAGI. The V end was cut by 5 bases, the J end by 4 bases, with 17 bases between. The CDR3 covers 15 residues. The CDR3 nucleotides read TGTGCCAGCAGTGCGACAGGTAGCCCTCCCTATGGCTACACCTTC. Translated, it gives CASSATGSPPYGYTF.

The CDR3 protein is CASRRQLSKSTDTQYF. The DNA for the CDR3 is TGTGCCAGCAGAAGACAGCTTTCTAAAAGCACAGATACGCAGTATTTT. The V gene is TRBV7-2, the J gene TRBJ2-3; maybe TRBD1 (5 bases). V was pared by 6 bases and J by 0 bases, with 16 bases between. The germline gives CDR1 SGHTA, CDR2 FQGNSA. The CDR3 extends over 16 amino acids.

CDR3 nucleotides: TGTGCCAGCTCCGCGGGACAGGGCTACGAGCAGTACTTC. Translated: CASSAGQGYEQYF. This chain joins TRBV28 and TRBJ2-7; 9 nucleotides match TRBD1. V shed 8 bases and J 3 bases; nucleotides not matched to a gene: 5. This CDR3 contains 13 residues. CDR1 MDHEN and CDR2 SYDVKM come from the germline V gene.

The rearrangement joins TRBV6-5 to TRBJ1-1; D perhaps matches TRBD1 (5 bases). The CDR3 has 14 amino acids. In germline, CDR1 is MNHEY, CDR2 SVGAGI. V was trimmed by 7 bases and J by 5 bases, leaving 17 bases between them. CDR3 bases: TGTGCCAGCACCTCCGGGGGGATAGGGACTGAAGCTTTCTTT. This gives the protein CASTSGGIGTEAFF.

The J gene is TRBJ2-7, the V gene TRBV7-8; 8 nucleotides align to TRBD1. V shed 5 bases, J shed 0 bases, and the junction held 9 bases outside the gene matches. The germline V gene encodes CDR1 SGHVS and CDR2 FQNEAQ. The CDR3 is 16 residues long. For the CDR3, the DNA is TGTGCCAGCAGCCCCCGGGGGACAGGTGTCTCCTACGAGCAGTACTTC. Amino acids: CASSPRGTGVSYEQYF. Full variable domain (rest looked up from reference TRBV7-8 and TRBJ2-7): GAGVSQSPRYKVAKRGQDVALRCDPISGHVSLFWYQQALGQGPEFLTYFQNEAQLDKSGLPSDRFFAERPEGSVSTLKIQRTQQEDSAVYLCASSPRGTGVSYEQYFGPGTRLTVT.

The sample holds a few counts of this clone. This chain connects TRBV5-1 to TRBJ2-3; D not resolved. This CDR3 has 16 amino acids. V was shortened by 0 bases and J by 4 bases, with 15 bases between the two germline ends. Germline CDR1 SGHRS, CDR2 YFSETQ. The CDR3 region has the DNA TGCGCCAGCAGCTTGGATGAATACGGGTTGTCAGATACGCAGTATTTT. Amino acid sequence: CASSLDEYGLSDTQYF.

This chain connects TRBV18 to TRBJ2-7, with D possibly matching TRBD1 (5 bases). The CDR3 sequence is 13 residues long. Germline V gives CDR1 KGHSH, CDR2 LQKENI. V was pared by 2 bases and J by 3 bases, with 8 bases between. CDR3 in DNA: TGTGCCAGCTCACCAAGGACAATCTACGAGCAGTACTTC. This gives the protein CASSPRTIYEQYF.

The rearrangement links TRBV6-5 to TRBJ1-5; the D gene is possibly TRBD1 (6 bases). Germline V gene sequence: CDR1 MNHEY, CDR2 SVGAGI. The V gene lost 10 bases and the J gene lost 5 bases, with 18 bases spanning the gap. This CDR3 spans 14 amino acids. The CDR3 nucleotides are TGTGCCACCCGAAGGGGGGGCAGGGATCAGCCCCAGCATTTT. It translates to CATRRGGRDQPQHF.

The CDR3 protein is CASSGLAGLAGRLDTQYF. The DNA of the CDR3 is TGTGCCAGCAGTGGCCTCGCCGGACTAGCGGGAAGGTTGGATACGCAGTATTTT. The chain joins TRBV25-1 to TRBJ2-3; TRBD2 matches 12 bases. The length of the CDR3 is 18 residues. Germline V gene lookup returns CDR1 MGHDK and CDR2 SYGVNS. The J segment lost 6 bases and the V segment lost 4 bases, leaving 14 bases of the junction unmatched.

The chain has TRBV6-6 and TRBJ2-5, with D perhaps matching TRBD1 (6 bases). The CDR3 covers 14 residues. Germline CDR1 is MNHNY and CDR2 is SVGAGI (reference sequence). The germline V and J ends were trimmed by 4 bases and 4 bases, with 13 bases remaining between them. The CDR3 protein is CASSSPGAPETQYF. In DNA, the CDR3 is TGTGCCAGCAGTTCACCAGGGGCCCCAGAGACCCAGTACTTC.

The CDR3 sequence: CASSLQGEGNEQFF. DNA for the CDR3: TGTGCCAGCAGTCTACAGGGGGAGGGCAATGAGCAGTTCTTC. The rearrangement joins TRBV2 to TRBJ2-1; D perhaps matches TRBD1 (8 bases). Trimming stripped 5 bases from V and 6 bases from J, with 14 bases between. This CDR3 comprises 14 residues. Germline loops: CDR1 SNHLY, CDR2 FYNNEI.